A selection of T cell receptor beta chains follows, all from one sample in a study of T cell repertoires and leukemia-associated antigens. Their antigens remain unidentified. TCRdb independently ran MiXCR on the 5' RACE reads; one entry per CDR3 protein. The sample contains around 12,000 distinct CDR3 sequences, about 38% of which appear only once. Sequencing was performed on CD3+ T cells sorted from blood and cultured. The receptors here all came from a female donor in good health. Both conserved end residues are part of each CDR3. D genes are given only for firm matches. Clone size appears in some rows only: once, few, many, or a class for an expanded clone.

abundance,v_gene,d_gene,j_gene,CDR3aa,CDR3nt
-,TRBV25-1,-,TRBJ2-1,CASGGTLGLGSHEQFF,TGTGCCAGCGGGGGTACCCTGGGGCTCGGTAGTCATGAGCAGTTCTTC
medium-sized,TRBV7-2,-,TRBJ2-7,CASSLPGRRLRYF,TGTGCCAGCAGCTTACCAGGGAGGCGATTGAGGTACTTC
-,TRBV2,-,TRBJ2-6,CASSRGSGANVLTF,TGTGCCAGCAGTAGGGGCTCTGGGGCCAACGTCCTGACTTTC
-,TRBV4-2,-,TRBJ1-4,CTCSHPVGTSNEKLFF,TGTACCTGCAGCCACCCGGTAGGGACATCTAATGAAAAGCTGTTTTTT
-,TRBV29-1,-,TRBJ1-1,CSVGQMTNTGALF,TGCAGCGTAGGACAGATGACAAACACTGGAGCTCTCTTT
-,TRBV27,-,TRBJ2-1,CASSTKGGEYNEQFF,TGTGCCAGCAGCACTAAAGGGGGGGAATACAATGAGCAGTTCTTC
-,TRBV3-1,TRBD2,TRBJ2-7,CASSQITSGSREQYF,TGTGCCAGCAGCCAAATTACTAGCGGGAGTCGCGAGCAGTACTTC
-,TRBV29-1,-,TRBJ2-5,CSVRRGIQYF,TGCAGCGTCCGCAGGGGTATCCAGTACTTC
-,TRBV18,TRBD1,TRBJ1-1,CACSPLNRGGTEAFF,TGTGCCTGCTCGCCACTGAACAGGGGTGGAACTGAAGCTTTCTTT
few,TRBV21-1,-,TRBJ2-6,CASSKDQGLFSGANVLTF,TGTGCCAGCAGCAAAGACCAGGGATTGTTCTCTGGGGCCAACGTCCTGACTTTC
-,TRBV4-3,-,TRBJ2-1,CASSQDYNAVEQFF,TGCGCCAGCAGCCAAGACTATAATGCGGTGGAGCAGTTCTTC
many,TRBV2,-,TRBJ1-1,CASSEEGRWAEAFF,TGTGCCAGCAGTGAAGAGGGGAGGTGGGCTGAAGCTTTCTTT
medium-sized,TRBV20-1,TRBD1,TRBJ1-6,CSARGGTGTEVSPLHF,TGCAGTGCTAGAGGGGGAACCGGGACAGAAGTTTCACCCCTCCACTTT
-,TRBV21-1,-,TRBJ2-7,CASSTSAGTGIREQDF,TGTGCCAGCAGCACTTCAGCCGGGACCGGGATCCGAGAGCAGGACTTC
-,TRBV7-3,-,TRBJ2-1,CASCPLTGMNNEQFF,TGTGCCAGCTGCCCACTCACCGGGATGAACAACGAGCAGTTCTTC
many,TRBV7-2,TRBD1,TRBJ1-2,CASSPQTGGYGYTF,TGTGCCAGCAGCCCTCAGACAGGGGGCTATGGCTACACCTTC
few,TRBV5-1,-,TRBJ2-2,CASSAGGTGRFGELFF,TGCGCCAGCAGCGCTGGCGGGACCGGGAGATTCGGGGAGCTGTTTTTT
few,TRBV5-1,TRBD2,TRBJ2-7,CASSPGTSGGTYEQYF,TGCGCCAGCAGCCCGGGGACTAGCGGGGGCACCTACGAGCAGTACTTC
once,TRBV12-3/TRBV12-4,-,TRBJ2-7,CASSLLGYEQYF,TGTGCCAGCAGTTTACTCGGCTACGAGCAGTACTTC
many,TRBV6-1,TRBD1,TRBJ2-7,CATGGQRTTYEQYF,TGTGCCACAGGGGGACAGAGAACAACCTACGAGCAGTACTTC
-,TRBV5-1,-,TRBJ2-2,CASSLAGVRAGTGELFF,TGCGCCAGCAGCTTGGCGGGCGTGAGGGCCGGGACCGGGGAGCTGTTTTTT
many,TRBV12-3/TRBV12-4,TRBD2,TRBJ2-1,CASRRTSGQPEQFF,TGTGCCAGCAGGCGTACTAGCGGTCAGCCCGAGCAGTTCTTC
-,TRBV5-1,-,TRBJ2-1,CVSSLDPANEQFF,TGCGTTAGCAGCTTGGACCCAGCAAATGAGCAGTTCTTC
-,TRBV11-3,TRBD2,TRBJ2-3,CASSLDLGLAGWGTDTQYF,TGTGCCAGCAGCTTAGATCTAGGACTAGCGGGCTGGGGCACAGATACGCAGTATTTT
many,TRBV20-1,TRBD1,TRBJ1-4,CSARPQGADEKLFF,TGCAGTGCCAGACCCCAGGGGGCGGATGAAAAACTGTTTTTT
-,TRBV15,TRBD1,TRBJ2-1,CATRVGTVYNEQFF,TGTGCCACCAGGGTAGGGACAGTGTACAATGAGCAGTTCTTC
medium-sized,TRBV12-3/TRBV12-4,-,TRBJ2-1,CATTGTREQFF,TGTGCCACTACGGGGACTCGCGAGCAGTTCTTC
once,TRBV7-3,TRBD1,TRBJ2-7,CASSLTGGLYEQYF,TGTGCCAGCAGCTTGACAGGGGGCCTCTACGAGCAGTACTTC
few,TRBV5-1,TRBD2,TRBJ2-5,CASSLAIAGDTQTQYF,TGCGCCAGCAGCTTGGCGATAGCGGGAGATACACAGACCCAGTACTTC
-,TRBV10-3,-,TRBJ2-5,CAISESTSETQYF,TGTGCCATCAGTGAGTCGACTTCGGAGACCCAGTACTTC
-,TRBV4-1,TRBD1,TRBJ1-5,CASSPSGQGGFNQPQHF,TGCGCCAGCAGCCCCAGTGGGCAGGGGGGGTTCAATCAGCCCCAGCATTTT
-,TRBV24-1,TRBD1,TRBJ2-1,CATSDYGDSGKYNEQFF,TGTGCCACCAGTGATTACGGGGACAGCGGAAAATACAATGAGCAGTTCTTC
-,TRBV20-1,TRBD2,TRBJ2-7,CSAREIAGEVFSRSYEQYF,TGCAGTGCTAGAGAAATAGCGGGAGAGGTGTTTTCAAGGTCCTACGAGCAGTACTTC
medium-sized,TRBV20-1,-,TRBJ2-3,CSARETGQGDTQYF,TGCAGTGCTAGAGAGACAGGACAAGGAGATACGCAGTATTTT
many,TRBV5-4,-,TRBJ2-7,CASSRDSRETFGNEQYF,TGTGCCAGCAGCCGCGACTCAAGGGAGACGTTTGGGAACGAGCAGTACTTC
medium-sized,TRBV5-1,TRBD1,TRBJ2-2,CASSGGTGPLTGELFF,TGCGCCAGCAGCGGGGGGACAGGTCCCCTCACCGGGGAGCTGTTTTTT
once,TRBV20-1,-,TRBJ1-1,CSARGNSPNTEAFF,TGCAGTGCTAGGGGGAATTCACCGAACACTGAAGCTTTCTTT
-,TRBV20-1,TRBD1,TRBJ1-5,CSARGQGAKQPQHF,TGCAGTGCTAGAGGTCAGGGGGCGAAGCAGCCCCAGCATTTT
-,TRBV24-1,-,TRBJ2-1,CATSASNEQLF,TGTGCCACCAGTGCGTCCAATGAGCAGCTCTTC
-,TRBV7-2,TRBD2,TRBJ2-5,CASTTSAQETQYF,TGTGCCAGCACCACTAGCGCCCAAGAGACCCAGTACTTC
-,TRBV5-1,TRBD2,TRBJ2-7,CASSLSLAGDPGQYF,TGCGCCAGCAGCTTGTCGCTAGCGGGAGATCCAGGGCAGTACTTC
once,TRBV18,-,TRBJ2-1,CASSLGGHPSYNEQFF,TGTGCCAGCTCCTTGGGGGGCCATCCCTCCTACAATGAGCAGTTCTTC
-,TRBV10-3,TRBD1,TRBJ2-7,CAISEVGTAYEQYF,TGTGCCATCAGTGAGGTCGGGACAGCATACGAGCAGTACTTC
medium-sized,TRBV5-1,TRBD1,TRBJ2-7,CASSSRTGGYEQYF,TGCGCCAGCAGCTCTCGGACAGGGGGCTACGAGCAGTACTTC
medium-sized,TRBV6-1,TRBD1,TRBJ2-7,CASSEGQAPYEQYF,TGTGCCAGCAGTGAGGGACAGGCTCCCTACGAGCAGTACTTC
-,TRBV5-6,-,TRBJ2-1,CASSLVGSGEQLF,TGTGCCAGCAGCTTGGTGGGGAGTGGCGAGCAGCTCTTC
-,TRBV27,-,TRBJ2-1,CASSLSQGHPLYNEQFF,TGTGCCAGCAGTTTATCCCAGGGGCACCCACTCTACAATGAGCAGTTCTTC
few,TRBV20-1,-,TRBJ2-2,CSATDTGLGTGELFF,TGCAGTGCTACCGATACAGGTCTGGGCACCGGGGAGCTGTTTTTT
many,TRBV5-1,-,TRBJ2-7,CASSLNGGPLYEQYF,TGCGCCAGCAGCTTGAACGGGGGCCCTCTCTACGAGCAGTACTTC
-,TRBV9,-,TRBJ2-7,CASSVDGSSYEQYF,TGTGCCAGCAGCGTAGACGGGAGCTCCTACGAGCAGTACTTC
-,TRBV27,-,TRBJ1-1,CASSLRVKREGMNTEAFF,TGTGCCAGCAGTTTAAGAGTAAAGAGGGAGGGGATGAACACTGAAGCTTTCTTT
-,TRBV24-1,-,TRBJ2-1,CATSDFGGGVINEQFF,TGTGCCACCAGTGATTTTGGAGGAGGGGTCATCAATGAGCAGTTCTTC
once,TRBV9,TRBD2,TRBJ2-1,CASSLTSGIQYNERFF,TGTGCCAGCAGTCTCACTAGCGGAATTCAATACAATGAGCGGTTCTTC
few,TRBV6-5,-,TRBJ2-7,CASSRTAAEQYF,TGTGCCAGCTCCCGGACTGCCGCCGAGCAGTACTTC
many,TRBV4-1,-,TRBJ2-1,CASSQERLVRGNEQFF,TGTGCCAGCAGCCAAGAACGACTAGTAAGAGGCAATGAGCAGTTCTTC
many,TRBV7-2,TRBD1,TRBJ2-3,CASGGQRGSTDTQYF,TGTGCCAGCGGGGGACAGAGAGGGAGCACAGATACGCAGTATTTT
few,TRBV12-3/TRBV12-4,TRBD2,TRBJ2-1,CASSGLVDQFEQFF,TGTGCCAGCAGTGGACTAGTTGATCAATTTGAGCAGTTCTTC
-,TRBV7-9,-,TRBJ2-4,CAGSLGPTPAKNIQYF,TGTGCCGGCAGCTTAGGGCCGACACCAGCCAAAAACATTCAGTACTTC
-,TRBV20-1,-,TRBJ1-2,CSASRGPTINYGYTF,TGCAGTGCTAGTCGCGGACCGACCATTAACTATGGCTACACCTTC
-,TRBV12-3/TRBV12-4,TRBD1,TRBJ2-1,CASSHRDRGHNEQFF,TGTGCCAGTTCCCACCGGGACAGGGGGCACAATGAGCAGTTCTTC